The clone carrying this T cell receptor beta chain appeared a few times. No antigen is known for it. Germline V gene sequence: CDR1 SGHVS, CDR2 FNYEAQ. This CDR3 has 15 residues. Losses at the gene ends were 8 bases for V and 6 bases for J; bases not matched to a gene: 10. These data are taken from a study of cytomegalovirus exposure and HLA in healthy donors. Study-level points and caveats: CMV serostatus was the only immune exposure information that was available. A prior analysis recorded that most TCR beta V segments were productive about 87% or about 30% of the time. In a later analysis, most CMV-associated TCR beta chains appeared HLA-restricted.

The PCR employed 60 Vbeta primers together with 13 Jbeta primers. TCRdb keeps only in-frame clones here, not all; method: immunoSEQ multiplex PCR. The repertoire holds 200,000 to 250,000 clones, with more than 65% as singletons. Sequencing was carried out using PBMCs. The rearrangement joins TRBV7-6 to TRBJ2-7, with 13 nucleotides matching TRBD2. The source of this sequence is a man between 18 and 35 years old in good health and CMV-seronegative. Here the CDR3 reads CASGRLAGGSGEQYF. The CDR3 DNA reads TGTGCCAGCGGAAGACTAGCGGGAGGTTCTGGCGAGCAGTACTTC.